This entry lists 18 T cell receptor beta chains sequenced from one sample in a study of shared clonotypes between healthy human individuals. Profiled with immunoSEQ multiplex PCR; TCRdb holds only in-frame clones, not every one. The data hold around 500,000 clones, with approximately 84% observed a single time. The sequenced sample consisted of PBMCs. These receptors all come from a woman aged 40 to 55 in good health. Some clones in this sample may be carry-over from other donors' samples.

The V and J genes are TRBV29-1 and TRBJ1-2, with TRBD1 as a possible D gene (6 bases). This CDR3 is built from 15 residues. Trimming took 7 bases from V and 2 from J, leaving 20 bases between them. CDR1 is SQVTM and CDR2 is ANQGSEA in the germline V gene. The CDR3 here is CSALPSGTKNYGYTF. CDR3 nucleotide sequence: TGCAGCGCCCTCCCCTCCGGGACAAAAAACTATGGCTACACCTTC. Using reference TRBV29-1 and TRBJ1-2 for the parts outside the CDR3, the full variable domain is SAVISQKPSRDICQRGTSLTIQCQVDSQVTMMFWYRQQPGQSLTLIATANQGSEATYESGFVIDKFPISRPNLTFSTLTVSNMSPEDSSIYLCSALPSGTKNYGYTFGSGTRLTVV.

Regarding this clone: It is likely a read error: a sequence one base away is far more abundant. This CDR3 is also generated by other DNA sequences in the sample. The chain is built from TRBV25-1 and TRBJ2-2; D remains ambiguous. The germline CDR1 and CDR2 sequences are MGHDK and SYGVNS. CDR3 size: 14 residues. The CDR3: CASSVSGWAGELFF. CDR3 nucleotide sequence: TGTGCTAGCAGTGTATCTGGGTGGGCCGGGGAGCTGTTTTTT. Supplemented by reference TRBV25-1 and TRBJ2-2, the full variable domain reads EADIYQTPRYLVIGTGKKITLECSQTMGHDKMYWYQQDPGMELHLIHYSYGVNSTEKGDLSSESTVSRIRTEHFPLTLESARPSHTSQYLCASSVSGWAGELFFGEGSRLTVL.

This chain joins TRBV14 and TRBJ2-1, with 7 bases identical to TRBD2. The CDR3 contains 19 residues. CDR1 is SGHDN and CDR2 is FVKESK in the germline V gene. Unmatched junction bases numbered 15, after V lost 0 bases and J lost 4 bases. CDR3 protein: CASSQDLFVVAGLYNEQFF. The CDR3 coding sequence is TGTGCCAGCAGCCAAGATCTTTTTGTAGTAGCGGGCCTTTACAATGAGCAGTTCTTC.

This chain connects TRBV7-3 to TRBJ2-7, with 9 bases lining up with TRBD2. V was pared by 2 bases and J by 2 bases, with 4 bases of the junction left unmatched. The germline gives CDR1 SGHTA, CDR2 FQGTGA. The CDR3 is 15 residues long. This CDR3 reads CASSLVAGEAYEQYF. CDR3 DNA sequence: TGTGCCAGCAGCTTAGTAGCGGGAGAGGCCTACGAGCAGTACTTC. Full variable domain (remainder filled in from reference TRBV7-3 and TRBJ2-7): GAGVSQTPSNKVTEKGKYVELRCDPISGHTALYWYRQSLGQGPEFLIYFQGTGAADDSGLPNDRFFAVRPEGSVSTLKIQRTERGDSAVYLCASSLVAGEAYEQYFGPGTRLTVT.

This chain's CDR3 is CASSSVLAGGVYEQYF. The CDR3 DNA is TGTGCCAGCAGTTCGGTACTAGCGGGGGGGGTCTACGAGCAGTACTTC. The chain links TRBV27 to TRBJ2-7; 13 bases align to TRBD2. Germline CDR1 reads MNHEY; CDR2 reads SMNVEV (reference sequence). Trimming cost V 4 bases and J 3 bases; bases outside gene matches: 6. The CDR3 is 16 amino acids.

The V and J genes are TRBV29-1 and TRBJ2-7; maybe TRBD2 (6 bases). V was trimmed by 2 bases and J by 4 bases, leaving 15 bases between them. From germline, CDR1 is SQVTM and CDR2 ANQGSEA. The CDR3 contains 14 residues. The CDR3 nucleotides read TGCAGCGTTGAAATGGGGGGAGGAGGGTACGAGCAGTACTTC. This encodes CSVEMGGGGYEQYF.

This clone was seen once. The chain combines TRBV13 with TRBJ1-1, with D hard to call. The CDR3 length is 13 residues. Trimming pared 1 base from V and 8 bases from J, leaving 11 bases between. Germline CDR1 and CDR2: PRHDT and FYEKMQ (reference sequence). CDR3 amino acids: CASSLAEGGEAFF. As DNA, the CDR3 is TGTGCCAGCAGCTTAGCAGAGGGTGGGGAAGCTTTCTTT.

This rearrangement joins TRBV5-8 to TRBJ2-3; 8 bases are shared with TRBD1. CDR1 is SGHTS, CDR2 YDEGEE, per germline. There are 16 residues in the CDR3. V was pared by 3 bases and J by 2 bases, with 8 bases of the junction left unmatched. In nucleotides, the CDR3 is TGTGCCAGCAGCTACGACAGGGGTGGGAACACAGATACGCAGTATTTT. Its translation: CASSYDRGGNTDTQYF. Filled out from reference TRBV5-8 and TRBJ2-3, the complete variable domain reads EAGVTQSPTHLIKTRGQQATLRCSPISGHTSVYWYQQALGLGLQFLLWYDEGEERNRGNFPPRFSGRQFPNYSSELNVNALELEDSALYLCASSYDRGGNTDTQYFGPGTRLTVL.

The CDR3 reads CASSYLGVKQYF. CDR3 in DNA: TGTGCCAGCAGTTACCTGGGGGTTAAGCAGTACTTC. The chain couples TRBV6-5 to TRBJ2-7; the D call may be TRBD1 or TRBD2 (5 bases each). Germline loops: CDR1 MNHEY, CDR2 SVGAGI. Trimming removed 2 bases from V and 8 bases from J, with 10 bases in between. The CDR3 spans 12 residues.

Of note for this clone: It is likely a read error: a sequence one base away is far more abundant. CDR3 in amino acids: CASSQPLADRTDTEAFF. The CDR3, as DNA: TGCGCCAGCAGCCAACCCCTCGCTGACAGGACGGACACTGAAGCTTTCTTT. The V and J genes are TRBV4-1 and TRBJ1-1; TRBD1 is a possible D gene (6 bases). The germline gives CDR1 MGHRA, CDR2 YSYEKL. Trimming cost V 2 bases and J 3 bases, with 19 bases left between them. The CDR3 length is 17 residues.

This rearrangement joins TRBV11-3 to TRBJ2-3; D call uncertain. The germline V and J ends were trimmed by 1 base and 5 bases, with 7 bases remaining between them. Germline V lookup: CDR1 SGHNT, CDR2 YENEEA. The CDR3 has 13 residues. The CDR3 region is CASSLVVRDTQYF. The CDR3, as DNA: TGTGCCAGCAGCTTAGTGGTCCGAGATACGCAGTATTTT. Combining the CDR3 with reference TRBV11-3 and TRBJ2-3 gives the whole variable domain EAGVVQSPRYKIIEKKQPVAFWCNPISGHNTLYWYLQNLGQGPELLIRYENEEAVDDSQLPKDRFSAERLKGVDSTLKIQPAELGDSAVYLCASSLVVRDTQYFGPGTRLTVL.

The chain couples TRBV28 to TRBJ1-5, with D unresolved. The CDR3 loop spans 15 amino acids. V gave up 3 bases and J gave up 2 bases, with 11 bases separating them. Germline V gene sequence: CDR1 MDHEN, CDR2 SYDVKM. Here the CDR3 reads CASSFGQRGNQPQHF. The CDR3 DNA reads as TGTGCCAGCAGTTTCGGGCAGCGAGGCAATCAGCCCCAGCATTTT.

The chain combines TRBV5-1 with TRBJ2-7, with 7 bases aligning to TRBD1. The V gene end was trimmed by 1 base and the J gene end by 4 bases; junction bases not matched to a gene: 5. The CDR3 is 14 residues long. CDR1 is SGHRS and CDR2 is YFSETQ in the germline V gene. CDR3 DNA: TGCGCCAGCAGCTTGACAGGGGAAAGGTACGAGCAGTACTTC. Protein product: CASSLTGERYEQYF. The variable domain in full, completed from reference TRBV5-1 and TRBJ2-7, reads KAGVTQTPRYLIKTRGQQVTLSCSPISGHRSVSWYQQTPGQGLQFLFEYFSETQRNKGNFPGRFSGRQFSNSRSEMNVSTLELGDSALYLCASSLTGERYEQYFGPGTRLTVT.

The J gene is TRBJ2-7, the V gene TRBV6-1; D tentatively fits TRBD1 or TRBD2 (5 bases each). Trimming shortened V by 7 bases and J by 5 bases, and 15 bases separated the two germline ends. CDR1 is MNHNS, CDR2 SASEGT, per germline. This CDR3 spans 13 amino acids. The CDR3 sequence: CASTYGAPHEQYF. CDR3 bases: TGTGCCAGCACCTACGGGGCTCCCCACGAGCAGTACTTC.

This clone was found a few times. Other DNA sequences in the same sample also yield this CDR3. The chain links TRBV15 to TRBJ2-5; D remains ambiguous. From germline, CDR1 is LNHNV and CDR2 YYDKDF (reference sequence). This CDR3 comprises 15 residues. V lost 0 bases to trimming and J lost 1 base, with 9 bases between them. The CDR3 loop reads CATSRDPGPQETQYF. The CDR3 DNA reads TGTGCCACCAGCAGAGATCCCGGGCCCCAAGAGACCCAGTACTTC.

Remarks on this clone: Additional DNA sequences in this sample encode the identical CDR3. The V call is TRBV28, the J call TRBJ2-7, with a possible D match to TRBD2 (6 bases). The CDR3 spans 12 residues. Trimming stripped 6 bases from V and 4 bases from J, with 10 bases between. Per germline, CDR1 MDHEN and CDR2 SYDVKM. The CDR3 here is CASSPGRYEQYF. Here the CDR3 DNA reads TGTGCCAGCAGCCCAGGGAGGTACGAGCAGTACTTC.

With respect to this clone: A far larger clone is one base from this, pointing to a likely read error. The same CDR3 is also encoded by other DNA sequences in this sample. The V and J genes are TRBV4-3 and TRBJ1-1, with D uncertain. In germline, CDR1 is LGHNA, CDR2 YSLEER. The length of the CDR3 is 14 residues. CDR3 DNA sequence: TGCGCCAGCAGCCAACGTACGTCGAGCACTGAAGCTTTCTTC. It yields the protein CASSQRTSSTEAFF.

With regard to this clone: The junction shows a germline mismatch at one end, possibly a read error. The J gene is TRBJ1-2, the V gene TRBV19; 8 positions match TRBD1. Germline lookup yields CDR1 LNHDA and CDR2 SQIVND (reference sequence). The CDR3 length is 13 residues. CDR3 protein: CASSSNPGTGPDF. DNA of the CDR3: TGTGCCAGTAGCTCAAATCCCGGGACAGGACCTGACTTC.